These 19 T cell receptor beta chains were all obtained from the same sample, sequenced in a study of T cells in Graves' hyperthyroidism and ophthalmopathy. Authors of the study amplified TCR beta CDR3 regions from RNA transcripts. HTBI primers drove first-round RT-PCR of the TCR CDR3. TCRdb reanalysed the multiplex PCR reads using MiXCR and keeps one entry per CDR3 protein. The table lists approximately 350,000 distinct CDR3 sequences, roughly 15% of them singletons. Specimen: blood. The origin of the receptors is a woman in her sixties with Graves' ophthalmopathy.

As regards this clonotype: A single base separates this from a much larger clone, so it may be a read error. The V and J genes are TRBV2 and TRBJ2-1; TRBD2 matches 9 bases. J gave up 5 bases and V 8 bases, and 7 bases lay outside the gene matches. The CDR3 is 14 amino acids. The germline CDR1 and CDR2 sequences are SNHLY and FYNNEI. The CDR3 coding sequence is TGTGCCAGCCGCTCCGGGACTAGCAACAATGAGCAGTTCTTC. This gives the protein CASRSGTSNNEQFF.

This clonotype has only a few counts. The rearrangement uses TRBV6-1 and TRBJ2-2, with 7 nucleotides matching TRBD2. CDR1 is MNHNS, CDR2 SASEGT, per germline. The CDR3 totals 13 residues. CDR3 sequence (DNA): TGTGCTACCCAGGTGGCGGGGGCCGGGGAGCTGTTTTTT. It is translated as CATQVAGAGELFF.

The rearrangement joins TRBV12-3 or TRBV12-4 to TRBJ2-7; TRBD2 matches 14 bases. The CDR3 totals 18 residues. After removal of 2 bases from V and 3 bases from J, the junction contained 9 bases not matched to a gene. In nucleotides, the CDR3 is TGTGCCAGCAGTTTAAGGTTGACTAGCGGGAGGGGGAACTACGAGCAGTACTTC. Amino acid sequence: CASSLRLTSGRGNYEQYF.

This clonotype was seen only a few times. This sequence joins TRBV19 and TRBJ2-3; the match to TRBD2 covers 9 bases. The CDR3 runs 15 residues. Trimming at V came to 7 bases and at J to 4 bases, leaving 9 bases not matched to a gene. CDR1 LNHDA and CDR2 SQIVND come from the germline V gene (reference sequence). The CDR3 coding sequence is TGTGCCAGTAACTCGCTAGCGGGGTTCGCAGATACGCAGTATTTT. Translation gives CASNSLAGFADTQYF.

This clonotype appeared many times. The chain is built from TRBV28 and TRBJ2-7; D is ambiguous. The V gene's germline CDR1 is MDHEN and CDR2 SYDVKM. The CDR3 has 13 amino acids. Trimming pared 3 bases from V and 3 bases from J, leaving 9 bases between. CDR3 sequence reads: CASSFGPNYEQYF. CDR3 nucleotides: TGTGCCAGCAGTTTTGGACCAAACTACGAGCAGTACTTC. The full variable domain, with the rest looked up from reference TRBV28 and TRBJ2-7, is DVKVTQSSRYLVKRTGEKVFLECVQDMDHENMFWYRQDPGLGLRLIYFSYDVKMKEKGDIPEGYSVSREKKERFSLILESASTNQTSMYLCASSFGPNYEQYFGPGTRLTVT.

In this sample, this clonotype turned up many times. V is TRBV11-2 and J is TRBJ2-5; 9 bases match TRBD2. Germline V CDR1 and CDR2: SGHAT, FQNNGV. The CDR3 has 16 residues. The junction had 12 bases not matched to a gene; V was cut back by 5 bases and J by 5 bases. This CDR3 reads CASSTHGAGGQETQYF. CDR3 bases: TGTGCCAGCAGCACCCACGGGGCGGGAGGGCAGGAGACCCAGTACTTC.

This clonotype turned up a few times. The chain carries TRBV6-5 and TRBJ2-1, with 7 bases that match TRBD1. CDR1 and CDR2 (germline): MNHEY, SVGAGI. The V and J ends lost 2 bases and 4 bases, in that order; junction bases with no gene match: 11. The CDR3 loop spans 17 amino acids. CDR3 sequence reads: CASSYTTGATNYNEQFF. The DNA for the CDR3 is TGTGCCAGCAGTTACACCACAGGGGCGACCAATTACAATGAGCAGTTCTTC.

This clonotype has only a few counts. The chain is built from TRBV19 and TRBJ2-2, with TRBD2 identical over 11 bases. In germline, CDR1 is LNHDA, CDR2 SQIVND (reference sequence). V trimming: 2 bases; J trimming: 5 bases; junction bases outside the gene matches: 1. CDR3 length: 15 amino acids. The CDR3 protein is CASSITSGSTGELFF. The CDR3 DNA follows: TGTGCCAGTAGTATAACTAGCGGGAGTACCGGGGAGCTGTTTTTT.

This clonotype was seen repeatedly, ten times or more. The chain recombines TRBV28 with TRBJ2-4; no clear D. The CDR3 is made up of 14 amino acids. Per the germline V gene, CDR1 is MDHEN and CDR2 is SYDVKM. Trimming stripped 4 bases from V and 8 bases from J, with 15 bases between. The CDR3 DNA sequence: TGTGCCAGCAGTTCTCAAGGTCGAGGAGACATTCAGTACTTC. Residues: CASSSQGRGDIQYF.

The chain combines TRBV5-1 with TRBJ2-1, with TRBD2 matching 10 bases. V was clipped by 0 bases and J by 6 bases; unmatched bases: 6. The V gene's germline CDR1 is SGHRS and CDR2 YFSETQ. This CDR3 comprises 16 residues. The DNA for the CDR3 is TGCGCCAGCAGCTTGGTAGCGGGAGGATGGGGCAATGAGCAGTTCTTC. Translated, it gives CASSLVAGGWGNEQFF.

There are many counts of this clonotype. The chain couples TRBV12-3 or TRBV12-4 to TRBJ2-5; perhaps D is TRBD1 or TRBD2 (5 bases each). The V and J ends lost 3 bases and 5 bases respectively, with 16 bases between them. This CDR3 comprises 15 residues. As DNA, the CDR3 is TGTGCCAGCAGTTTCAGCGTGGGGGTCCGGGAGACCCAGTACTTC. It is translated as CASSFSVGVRETQYF.

This clonotype was recorded at least ten times. The chain joins TRBV3-1 to TRBJ2-7; D perhaps matches TRBD2 (6 bases). V was shortened by 1 base and J by 6 bases, with 7 bases between the two germline ends. The germline V gene encodes CDR1 LGHDT and CDR2 YNNKEL (reference sequence). The CDR3 sequence is 12 residues long. CDR3 region: CASSQGAGEQYF. CDR3 coding DNA: TGTGCCAGCAGCCAAGGAGCGGGCGAGCAGTACTTC.

The chain uses TRBV20-1 and TRBJ1-5, with D possibly matching TRBD1 (5 bases). The CDR3 is 14 residues long. The ends were cut back, 1 base at V and 4 bases at J, with 11 bases in the middle. Looked up from germline, CDR1 is DFQATT and CDR2 is SNEGSKA (reference sequence). CDR3 coding DNA: TGCAGTGCTAGAGGGAGACAGCGGAATCAGCCCCAGCATTTT. Translation: CSARGRQRNQPQHF.

This clonotype has ten or more counts. The J gene is TRBJ2-5, the V gene TRBV30, with 7 positions matching TRBD1. V shed 2 bases, J shed 3 bases, and the junction held 6 bases outside the gene matches. The CDR3 totals 14 residues. Germline values: CDR1 GTSNPN, CDR2 SVGIG (reference sequence). The DNA for the CDR3 is TGTGCCTGGAGTACGGACAGGTTGGAAGAGACCCAGTACTTC. It encodes CAWSTDRLEETQYF.

Ten or more counts support this clonotype. J is TRBJ2-7 and V is TRBV11-2, with D perhaps TRBD1 (5 bases). CDR1 and CDR2 from the germline V gene are SGHAT and FQNNGV. CDR3 length equals 13 residues. Trimming stripped 2 bases from V and 3 bases from J, with 8 bases between. The chain's CDR3 is CASSLIQGYEQYF. In DNA, the CDR3 is TGTGCCAGCAGCTTAATTCAGGGCTACGAGCAGTACTTC. Together with reference TRBV11-2 and TRBJ2-7, the CDR3 gives the full variable domain: EAGVAQSPRYKIIEKRQSVAFWCNPISGHATLYWYQQILGQGPKLLIQFQNNGVVDDSQLPKDRFSAERLKGVDSTLKIQPAKLEDSAVYLCASSLIQGYEQYFGPGTRLTVT.

This clonotype was seen at least ten times. The V and J genes are TRBV6-1 and TRBJ2-1, with D maybe TRBD2 (5 bases). Germline V lookup: CDR1 MNHNS, CDR2 SASEGT. CDR3 length: 13 amino acids. V lost 4 bases and J 9 bases, leaving 13 bases between the germline ends. The DNA for the CDR3 is TGTGCCAGCAGTGGAGCGGTTTTCGGTGAGCAGTTCTTC. This translates into CASSGAVFGEQFF.

In regard to this clonotype: Being one base from a much bigger clone, this may be a read error. The rearrangement links TRBV7-2 to TRBJ1-2, with D unclear. This CDR3 spans 14 amino acids. The V and J ends lost 5 bases and 8 bases respectively, with 18 bases between them. Looked up from germline, CDR1 is SGHTA and CDR2 is FQGNSA. The CDR3 protein is CASSGKNSAGGYTF. CDR3 sequence (DNA): TGTGCCAGCAGCGGAAAAAACAGCGCTGGGGGCTACACCTTC.

This clonotype has a count of ten or more. This chain joins TRBV28 and TRBJ2-7; TRBD1 matches at 8 bases. Trimming took 4 bases from V and 6 from J; bases not matched to a gene: 8. The CDR3 runs 14 residues. CDR1 is MDHEN and CDR2 is SYDVKM in the germline V gene. CDR3 DNA sequence: TGTGCCAGCAGTTGGGCCTGGACAGGGTTCGAGCAGTACTTC. Amino acid sequence: CASSWAWTGFEQYF.

V is TRBV9 and J is TRBJ1-1; unclear D gene. Deletions cut 0 bases from V and 0 bases from J, with 6 bases between. This CDR3 contains 14 residues. Per germline, CDR1 SGDLS and CDR2 YYNGEE. In nucleotides, the CDR3 is TGTGCCAGCAGCGTAGCTAAGGTGAACACTGAAGCTTTCTTT. Translated, it gives CASSVAKVNTEAFF. Based on the CDR3 plus reference TRBV9 and TRBJ1-1, the full variable domain is DSGVTQTPKHLITATGQRVTLRCSPRSGDLSVYWYQQSLDQGLQFLIQYYNGEERAKGNILERFSAQQFPDLHSELNLSSLELGDSALYFCASSVAKVNTEAFFGQGTRLTVV.